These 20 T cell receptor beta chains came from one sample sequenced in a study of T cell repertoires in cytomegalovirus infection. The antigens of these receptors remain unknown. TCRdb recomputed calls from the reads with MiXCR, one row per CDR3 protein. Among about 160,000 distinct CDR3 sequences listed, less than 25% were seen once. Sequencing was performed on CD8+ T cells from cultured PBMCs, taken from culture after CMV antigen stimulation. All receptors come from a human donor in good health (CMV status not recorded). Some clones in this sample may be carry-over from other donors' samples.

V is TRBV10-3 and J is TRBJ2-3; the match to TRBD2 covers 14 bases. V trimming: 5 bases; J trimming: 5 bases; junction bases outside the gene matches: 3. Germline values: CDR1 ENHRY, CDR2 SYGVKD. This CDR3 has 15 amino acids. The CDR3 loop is CAISRTSGGIDTQYF. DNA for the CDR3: TGTGCCATCAGTCGGACTAGCGGGGGGATAGATACGCAGTATTTT.

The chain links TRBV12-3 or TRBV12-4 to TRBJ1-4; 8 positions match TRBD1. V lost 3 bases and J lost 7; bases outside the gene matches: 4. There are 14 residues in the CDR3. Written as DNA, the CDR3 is TGTGCCAGCAGTTTCACAGGGGGAGGTGAAAAACTGTTTTTT. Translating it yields CASSFTGGGEKLFF.

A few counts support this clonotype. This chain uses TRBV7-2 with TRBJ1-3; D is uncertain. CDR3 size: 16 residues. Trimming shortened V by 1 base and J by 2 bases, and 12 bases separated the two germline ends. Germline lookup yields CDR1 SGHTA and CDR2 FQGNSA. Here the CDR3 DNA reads TGTGCCAGCAGCTTAGGAGTTTGGGCGGCTGGAAACACCATATATTTT. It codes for CASSLGVWAAGNTIYF.

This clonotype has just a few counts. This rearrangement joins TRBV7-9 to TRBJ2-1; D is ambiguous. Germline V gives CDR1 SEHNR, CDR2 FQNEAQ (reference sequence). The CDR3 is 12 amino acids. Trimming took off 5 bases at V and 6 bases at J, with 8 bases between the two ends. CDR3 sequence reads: CASSAFSNEQFF. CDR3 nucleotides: TGTGCCAGCAGCGCTTTCTCCAATGAGCAGTTCTTC.

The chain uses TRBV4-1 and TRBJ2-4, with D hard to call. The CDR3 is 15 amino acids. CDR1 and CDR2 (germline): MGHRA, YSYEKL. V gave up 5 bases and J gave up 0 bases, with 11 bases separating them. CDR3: CASSALKGAKNIQYF. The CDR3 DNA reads TGCGCCAGCAGCGCTTTGAAGGGAGCCAAAAACATTCAGTACTTC.

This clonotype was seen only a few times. The CDR3 is CASSATSSSSYEQYF. As DNA, the CDR3 is TGTGCCAGCAGTGCAACTAGCTCGAGCTCCTACGAGCAGTACTTC. The J gene is TRBJ2-7, the V gene TRBV6-1, with a possible D match to TRBD2 (6 bases). Germline V lookup: CDR1 MNHNS, CDR2 SASEGT. V was clipped by 4 bases and J by 0 bases, with 13 bases between them. This CDR3 is built from 15 residues.

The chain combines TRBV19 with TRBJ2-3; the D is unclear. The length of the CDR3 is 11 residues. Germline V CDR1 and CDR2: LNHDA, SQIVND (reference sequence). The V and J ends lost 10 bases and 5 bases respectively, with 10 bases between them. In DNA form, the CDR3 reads TGTGCCACCAGAATCGGAGATACGCAGTATTTT. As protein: CATRIGDTQYF.

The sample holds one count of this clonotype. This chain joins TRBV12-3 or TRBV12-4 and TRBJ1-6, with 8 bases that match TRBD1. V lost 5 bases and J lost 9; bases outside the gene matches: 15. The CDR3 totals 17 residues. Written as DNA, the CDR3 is TGTGCCAGCAGTCAGATTCAGGGGGCGACACTTTTTTCACCCCTCCACTTT. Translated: CASSQIQGATLFSPLHF.

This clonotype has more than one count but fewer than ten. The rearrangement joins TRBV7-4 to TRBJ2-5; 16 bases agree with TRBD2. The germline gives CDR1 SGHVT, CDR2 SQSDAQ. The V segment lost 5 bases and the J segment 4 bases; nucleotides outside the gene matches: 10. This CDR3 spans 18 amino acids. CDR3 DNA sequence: TGTGCCAGCAGCCAGGGACTAGCGGGGGGGCAGGGTCTAGAGACCCAGTACTTC. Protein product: CASSQGLAGGQGLETQYF.

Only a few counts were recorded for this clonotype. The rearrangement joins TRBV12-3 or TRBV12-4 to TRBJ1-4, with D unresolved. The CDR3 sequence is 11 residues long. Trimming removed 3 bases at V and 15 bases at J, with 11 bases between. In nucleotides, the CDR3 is TGTGCCAGCAGTTTTGACGGAATGGTGTTTTTT. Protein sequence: CASSFDGMVFF.

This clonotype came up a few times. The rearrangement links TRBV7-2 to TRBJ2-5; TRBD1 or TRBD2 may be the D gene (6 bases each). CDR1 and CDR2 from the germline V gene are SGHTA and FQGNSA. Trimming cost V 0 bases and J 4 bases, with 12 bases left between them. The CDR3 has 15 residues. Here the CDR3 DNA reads TGTGCCAGCAGCTTAGCGGGGGGCTTGGCAGAGACCCAGTACTTC. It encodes CASSLAGGLAETQYF.

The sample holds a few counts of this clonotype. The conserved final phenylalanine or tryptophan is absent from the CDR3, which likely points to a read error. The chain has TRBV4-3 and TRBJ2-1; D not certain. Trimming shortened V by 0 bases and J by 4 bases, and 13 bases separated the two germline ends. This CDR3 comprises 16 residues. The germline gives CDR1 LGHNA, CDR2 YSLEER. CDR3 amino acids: CASSQDWAGRYNEQFL. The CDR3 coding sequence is TGCGCCAGCAGCCAAGATTGGGCAGGCCGATACAATGAGCAGTTCCTC.

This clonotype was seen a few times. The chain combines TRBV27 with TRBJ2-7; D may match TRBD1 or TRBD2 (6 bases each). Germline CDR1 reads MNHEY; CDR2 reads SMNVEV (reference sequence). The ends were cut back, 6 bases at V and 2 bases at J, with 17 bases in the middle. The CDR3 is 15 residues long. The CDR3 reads CASSNYRGPTYEQYF. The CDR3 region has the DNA TGTGCCAGCAGCAACTACCGGGGGCCTACCTACGAGCAGTACTTC.

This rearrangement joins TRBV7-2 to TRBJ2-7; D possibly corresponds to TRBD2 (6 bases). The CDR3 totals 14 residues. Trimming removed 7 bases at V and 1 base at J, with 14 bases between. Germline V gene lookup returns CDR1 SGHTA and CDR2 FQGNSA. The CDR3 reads CASTPLGTSYEQYF. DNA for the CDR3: TGTGCCAGCACCCCTCTCGGGACTTCCTACGAGCAGTACTTC.

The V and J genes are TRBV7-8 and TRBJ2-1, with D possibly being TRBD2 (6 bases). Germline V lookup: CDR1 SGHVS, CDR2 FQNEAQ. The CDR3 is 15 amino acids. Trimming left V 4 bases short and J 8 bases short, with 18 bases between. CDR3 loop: CASSSPGERDDEQFF. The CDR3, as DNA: TGTGCCAGCAGCTCCCCGGGGGAAAGGGACGATGAGCAGTTCTTC.

This CDR3 is CASSYSRQAETQYF. Here the CDR3 DNA reads TGTGCCAGCAGTTACTCGAGACAGGCGGAGACCCAGTACTTC. V is TRBV6-5 and J is TRBJ2-5; tentatively, D is TRBD1 (6 bases). From germline, CDR1 is MNHEY and CDR2 SVGAGI. Between the trimmed V and J ends, which lost 0 bases and 5 bases, there was a span of 10 bases. This CDR3 is 14 amino acids long.

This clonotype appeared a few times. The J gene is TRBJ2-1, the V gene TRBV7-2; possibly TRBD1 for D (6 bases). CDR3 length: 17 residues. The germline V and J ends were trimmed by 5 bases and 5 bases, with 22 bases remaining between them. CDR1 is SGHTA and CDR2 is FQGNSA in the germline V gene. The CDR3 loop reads CASSQGRPYRENNEQFF. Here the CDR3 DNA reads TGTGCCAGCAGCCAGGGACGGCCCTACAGGGAGAACAATGAGCAGTTCTTC.

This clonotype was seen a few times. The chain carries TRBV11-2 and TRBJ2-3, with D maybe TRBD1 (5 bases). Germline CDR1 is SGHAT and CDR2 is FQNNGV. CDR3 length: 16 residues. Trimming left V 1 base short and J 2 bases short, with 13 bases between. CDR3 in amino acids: CASSLVLQALTDTQYF. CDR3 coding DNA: TGTGCCAGCAGCTTAGTGCTACAGGCGCTCACAGATACGCAGTATTTT.

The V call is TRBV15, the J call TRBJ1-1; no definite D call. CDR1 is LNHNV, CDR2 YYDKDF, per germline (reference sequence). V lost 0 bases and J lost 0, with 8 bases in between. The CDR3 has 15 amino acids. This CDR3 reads CATSRDRALNTEAFF. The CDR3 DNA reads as TGTGCCACCAGCAGAGATCGGGCACTGAACACTGAAGCTTTCTTT.

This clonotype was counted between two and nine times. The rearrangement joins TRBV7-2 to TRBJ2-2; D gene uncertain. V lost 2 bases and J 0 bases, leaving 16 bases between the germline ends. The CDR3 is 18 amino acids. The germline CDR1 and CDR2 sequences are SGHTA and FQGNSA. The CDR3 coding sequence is TGTGCCAGCAGCTTATTCCAGAGTCTACGGCCGAACACCGGGGAGCTGTTTTTT. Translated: CASSLFQSLRPNTGELFF.